Listed here are 26 T cell receptor beta chains from one sample, sequenced in a study of T-cell reconstitution after alpha-beta-depleted transplantation in children listed by TCRdb under 2016. The library came from PCR. The sequencer listed for this sample is Illumina HiSeq 2500. TCR library preparation used molecular barcoding, with unique molecular identifiers applied to normalize quantification of the TCRbeta repertoire. TCRdb handled the public reads itself, with Q25 trimming in fastp and clone calling in MiXCR, and kept productive beta chains. Each record represents a unique CDR3 protein, reported with the most common genes and DNA among its rows. A total of more than 450,000 distinct CDR3 sequences appear in this sample, roughly 18% of them only once. The ten largest clonotypes hold less than 4% of the sample. This specimen consisted of PBMCs from the stem cell graft donor, obtained from the stem cell graft. The source is a human donor who donated a stem cell graft to a child with acute lymphoblastic leukemia.

This chain connects TRBV6-1 to TRBJ2-2; 16 nucleotides match TRBD2. CDR1 and CDR2 from the germline V gene are MNHNS and SASEGT. The CDR3 consists of 19 residues. V trimming: 7 bases; J trimming: 4 bases; junction bases outside the gene matches: 12. The CDR3 reads CASTGPGLAGGPVTGELFF. The CDR3 coding sequence is TGTGCCAGCACGGGCCCGGGACTAGCGGGAGGGCCCGTCACCGGGGAGCTGTTTTTT.

The chain has TRBV20-1 and TRBJ2-1; perhaps D is TRBD1 or TRBD2 (5 bases each). V lost 2 bases to trimming and J lost 2 bases, with 16 bases between them. The V gene's germline CDR1 is DFQATT and CDR2 SNEGSKA (reference sequence). The CDR3 totals 16 residues. CDR3 sequence (DNA): TGCAGTGCTAGAAACTCCGGGACCCTTACCTACAATGAGCAGTTCTTC. Protein: CSARNSGTLTYNEQFF.

Of note for this clonotype: Its ends do not fully match the called genes, so a read error is possible. V usage is TRBV12-3 or TRBV12-4 and J usage is TRBJ2-6; D possibly matches TRBD1 or TRBD2 (5 bases each). CDR3 length equals 13 residues. The CDR3 DNA follows: TGTGCCAGCAGCCTCGTCGGGGCCAACGGCCTGACTTTC. This codes for CASSLVGANGLTF.

J is TRBJ1-5 and V is TRBV19; D is undetermined. The germline V gene encodes CDR1 LNHDA and CDR2 SQIVND (reference sequence). The length of the CDR3 is 11 residues. V was trimmed by 6 bases and J by 8 bases, leaving 8 bases between them. The CDR3 DNA is TGTGCCAGTAGAGGCGCGGAGCCCCAGCATTTT. Protein product: CASRGAEPQHF.

Only a few counts were recorded for this clonotype. The chain links TRBV11-2 to TRBJ2-4, with TRBD2 matching over 7 bases. CDR3 length: 14 residues. Germline V gives CDR1 SGHAT, CDR2 FQNNGV. V gave up 6 bases and J gave up 3 bases; unmatched junction bases: 5. DNA for the CDR3: TGTGCCAGCAGAGAACCGGGGGGCAAAAACATTCAGTACTTC. It yields the protein CASREPGGKNIQYF.

This clonotype came up a few times. The gene calls are TRBV5-1 and TRBJ2-1; D remains unclear. The CDR3 has 15 residues. Germline V lookup: CDR1 SGHRS, CDR2 YFSETQ. The V end was cut by 3 bases, the J end by 8 bases, with 18 bases between. The DNA of the CDR3 is TGCGCCAGCAGCTCCCGGTATGAAGTTCGCGATGAGCAGTTCTTC. It yields the protein CASSSRYEVRDEQFF.

This chain joins TRBV5-1 and TRBJ2-2; D is uncertain. The germline CDR1 and CDR2 sequences are SGHRS and YFSETQ. The CDR3 runs 13 residues. The V end lost 4 bases, the J end lost 4 bases, and 8 bases lay between the germline ends. The chain's CDR3 is CASSPVGTGELFF. The CDR3 bases are TGCGCCAGCAGCCCCGTTGGCACCGGGGAGCTGTTTTTT.

The chain recombines TRBV19 with TRBJ1-5; maybe TRBD1 (6 bases). This CDR3 contains 18 residues. Trimming left V 5 bases short and J 3 bases short, with 23 bases between. Germline CDR1 LNHDA, CDR2 SQIVND (reference sequence). The CDR3 nucleotides read TGTGCCAGTAGTTACGACAGGTCCCACCAGATATTCAATCAGCCCCAGCATTTT. Protein sequence: CASSYDRSHQIFNQPQHF. The variable domain in full, completed from reference TRBV19 and TRBJ1-5, reads DGGITQSPKYLFRKEGQNVTLSCEQNLNHDAMYWYRQDPGQGLRLIYYSQIVNDFQKGDIAEGYSVSREKKESFPLTVTSAQKNPTAFYLCASSYDRSHQIFNQPQHFGDGTRLSIL.

This rearrangement joins TRBV12-3 or TRBV12-4 to TRBJ2-6; either TRBD1 or TRBD2 may supply D (6 bases each). V lost 6 bases and J lost 1, with 10 bases in between. The CDR3 length is 15 residues. CDR3 sequence: CASRGGQSGANVLTF. In nucleotides, the CDR3 is TGTGCCAGCAGGGGAGGACAGTCTGGGGCCAACGTCCTGACTTTC.

This clonotype was seen a few times. The gene calls are TRBV7-9 and TRBJ2-3; D is unresolved. CDR3 length equals 14 residues. CDR1 is SEHNR and CDR2 is FQNEAQ in the germline V gene (reference sequence). With 1 base removed from V and 5 bases from J, the gap between germline ends came to 10 bases. Written as DNA, the CDR3 is TGTGCCAGCAGCTTAGGGGGTGTTGAAGATACGCAGTATTTT. Its protein is CASSLGGVEDTQYF.

This clonotype was counted only a few times. This sequence joins TRBV12-3 or TRBV12-4 and TRBJ1-5; a possible D gene is TRBD1 (5 bases). The V gene lost 0 bases and the J gene lost 0 bases, with 9 bases spanning the gap. The CDR3 extends over 16 amino acids. CDR3 loop: CASSLARGYSNQPQHF. The CDR3 DNA is TGTGCCAGCAGTTTAGCACGGGGCTATAGCAATCAGCCCCAGCATTTT.

This clonotype has just a few counts. The genes are TRBV12-3 or TRBV12-4 and TRBJ2-1; no firm D call. V was trimmed by 6 bases and J by 2 bases, leaving 17 bases between them. The CDR3 extends over 16 amino acids. CDR3 sequence (DNA): TGTGCCAGCAGGATGATGGGCACGTTCCCCTACAATGAGCAGTTCTTC. Protein sequence: CASRMMGTFPYNEQFF.

The genes are TRBV7-6 and TRBJ1-2, with D maybe TRBD1 (6 bases). This CDR3 region has 15 residues. CDR1 and CDR2 from the germline V gene are SGHVS and FNYEAQ. Between the trimmed V and J ends, which lost 6 bases and 4 bases, there was a span of 18 bases. The DNA of the CDR3 is TGTGCCAGCAGTGAACTCCCGGGGGCGGGCTATGGCTACACCTTC. Amino acid sequence: CASSELPGAGYGYTF. Full variable domain (outside the CDR3, taken from reference TRBV7-6 and TRBJ1-2): GAGVSQSPRYKVTKRGQDVALRCDPISGHVSLYWYRQALGQGPEFLTYFNYEAQQDKSGLPNDRFSAERPEGSISTLTIQRTEQRDSAMYRCASSELPGAGYGYTFGSGTRLTVV.

This clonotype showed up just a few times. The chain links TRBV7-9 to TRBJ1-2; D gene unclear. The V gene lost 2 bases and the J gene lost 4 bases, with 14 bases spanning the gap. This CDR3 contains 15 residues. The germline V gene has CDR1 SEHNR and CDR2 FQNEAQ (reference sequence). The CDR3 here is CASSLRAGSSYGYTF. DNA for the CDR3: TGTGCCAGCAGCTTAAGGGCAGGTTCCAGCTATGGCTACACCTTC.

CDR3: CASSLDLRRRGSYNEQFF. The CDR3 region has the DNA TGTGCCAGCAGCTTAGATCTCCGACGGAGGGGCTCCTACAATGAGCAGTTCTTC. The rearrangement links TRBV11-2 to TRBJ2-1; D possibly corresponds to TRBD2 (6 bases). Trimming shortened V by 0 bases and J by 0 bases, and 15 bases separated the two germline ends. In germline, CDR1 is SGHAT, CDR2 FQNNGV. CDR3 length: 18 residues.

The chain joins TRBV19 to TRBJ1-2; no reliable D call. This CDR3 has 13 amino acids. Germline CDR1 and CDR2: LNHDA and SQIVND (reference sequence). V was pared by 7 bases and J by 4 bases, with 13 bases between. CDR3 nucleotides: TGTGCCAGTACCAAAACCGGCAGCTATGGCTACACCTTC. The encoded protein is CASTKTGSYGYTF. Looking up the rest from reference TRBV19 and TRBJ1-2 gives the full variable domain: DGGITQSPKYLFRKEGQNVTLSCEQNLNHDAMYWYRQDPGQGLRLIYYSQIVNDFQKGDIAEGYSVSREKKESFPLTVTSAQKNPTAFYLCASTKTGSYGYTFGSGTRLTVV.

This clonotype was counted between two and nine times. The rearrangement joins TRBV12-3 or TRBV12-4 to TRBJ1-5; no clear D. The CDR3 has 14 residues. Trimming cost V 7 bases and J 6 bases, with 16 bases left between them. For the CDR3, the DNA is TGTGCCAGCACCACCGGGGTATCGGGTCAGCCCCAGCATTTT. Its protein product is CASTTGVSGQPQHF.

There are a few counts of this clonotype. CDR3 sequence reads: CASSVGRGTTEQFF. CDR3 sequence (DNA): TGTGCCAGCAGCGTAGGCAGGGGAACAACTGAGCAGTTCTTC. The chain links TRBV9 to TRBJ2-1; D possibly corresponds to TRBD1 (6 bases). CDR1 and CDR2 from the germline V gene are SGDLS and YYNGEE. The germline V and J ends were trimmed by 0 bases and 9 bases, with 13 bases remaining between them. This CDR3 contains 14 residues.

The chain is built from TRBV5-1 and TRBJ2-2, with D unresolved. With 4 bases removed from V and 4 bases from J, the gap between germline ends came to 11 bases. CDR3 length: 14 amino acids. The germline CDR1 and CDR2 sequences are SGHRS and YFSETQ. This CDR3 reads CASSGVPSTGELFF. The CDR3 bases are TGCGCCAGCAGCGGAGTACCGAGCACCGGGGAGCTGTTTTTT.

The chain couples TRBV29-1 to TRBJ1-1, with 7 bases fitting TRBD1. The CDR3 spans 13 residues. V lost 8 bases and J lost 6; bases outside the gene matches: 12. Per the germline V gene, CDR1 is SQVTM and CDR2 is ANQGSEA. Here the CDR3 reads CSPTGMVSPEAFF. The DNA for the CDR3 is TGCAGCCCGACAGGGATGGTTTCCCCTGAAGCTTTCTTT.

This clonotype was counted between two and nine times. J is TRBJ2-1 and V is TRBV29-1; a weak D match, TRBD2 (5 bases). Trimming took 3 bases from V and 8 from J, leaving 8 bases between them. The CDR3 contains 11 residues. Germline loops: CDR1 SQVTM, CDR2 ANQGSEA. The CDR3 coding sequence is TGCAGCGTTGATAGAGGGCATGAGCAGTTCTTC. This gives the protein CSVDRGHEQFF.

This chain links TRBV11-2 with TRBJ2-1, with a possible D match to TRBD2 (6 bases). The CDR3 consists of 17 residues. V was clipped by 3 bases and J by 1 base, with 16 bases between them. CDR1 and CDR2 (germline): SGHAT, FQNNGV. The chain's CDR3 is CASSFSVGRPSYNEQFF. The CDR3 DNA is TGTGCCAGCAGCTTCAGTGTCGGGAGACCATCCTACAATGAGCAGTTCTTC.

CDR3 in DNA: TGTGCCAGCAGCCCTCCCAGCGGACCCTACGAGCAGTACTTC. Translating it yields CASSPPSGPYEQYF. The chain employs TRBV3-1 and TRBJ2-7, with D maybe TRBD2 (5 bases). The germline V and J ends were trimmed by 4 bases and 2 bases, with 12 bases remaining between them. The CDR3 has 14 residues. Germline lookup yields CDR1 LGHDT and CDR2 YNNKEL (reference sequence).

Only a few counts were recorded for this clonotype. The CDR3 DNA is TGCGCCAGCAGCTTGGTCAAGGGGTCGGCCTCCTACAATGAGCAGTTCTTC. Its translation: CASSLVKGSASYNEQFF. V gene TRBV5-1 combines with J gene TRBJ2-1, with D perhaps matching TRBD1 (5 bases). The V gene lost 0 bases and the J gene lost 0 bases, with 13 bases spanning the gap. There are 17 residues in the CDR3. Per the germline V gene, CDR1 is SGHRS and CDR2 is YFSETQ.

This clonotype was seen only a few times. This chain uses TRBV7-3 with TRBJ2-2; D not certain. Trimming removed 1 base from V and 7 bases from J, with 4 bases in between. Germline V gives CDR1 SGHTA, CDR2 FQGTGA. This CDR3 contains 12 residues. The CDR3 DNA sequence: TGTGCCAGCAGCTTAAAGGTCGGGGAGCTGTTTTTT. Translation gives CASSLKVGELFF.

This clonotype has a single count. The V and J genes are TRBV2 and TRBJ2-5, with 9 positions matching TRBD1. Germline trimming cut 11 bases from V and 5 bases from J; bases unmatched to any gene: 9. Looked up from germline, CDR1 is SNHLY and CDR2 is FYNNEI. CDR3 size: 13 residues. The CDR3 reads CAFSFGQGETQYF. CDR3 bases: TGTGCCTTCAGTTTTGGACAGGGGGAGACCCAGTACTTC.